These 31 T cell receptor beta chains were all obtained from the same sample, sequenced in a study of T cell repertoires in cytomegalovirus infection (dated by TCRdb to between 2018 and 2021). According to the study, the label for this sample's treatment or condition signals: in vitro stimulation with specific CMV peptide epitopes to enrich CMV-specific T cells. The antigens for these receptors are not known. Sequencing instrument: Illumina HiSeq 1500. TCRdb passed the public sequencing reads through fastp at Q25 and MiXCR, retaining productive beta sequences. Each entry is one CDR3 protein sequence, shown with its most common DNA and genes. The sample profile shows a few hundred thousand distinct CDR3 sequences; roughly 43% of them were found once. The ten largest clones take up 40% to 60% of the sample. The sequenced sample was cultured PBMCs, obtained from culture after CMV antigen stimulation. Source of these receptors: a human donor in good health (CMV status not recorded). Some clones in this sample may be carry-over from other donors' samples.

The chain is built from TRBV11-3 and TRBJ2-1; 7 nucleotides match TRBD2. The CDR3 consists of 15 residues. Germline CDR1 is SGHNT and CDR2 is YENEEA. V trimming: 8 bases; J trimming: 0 bases; junction bases outside the gene matches: 7. CDR3 nucleotides: TGTGCCAGCTCGTACGGGAGGAGCTCCTACAATGAGCAGTTCTTC. This translates into CASSYGRSSYNEQFF.

V is TRBV4-1 and J is TRBJ2-5, with 11 positions matching TRBD2. This CDR3 contains 17 residues. Germline CDR1 and CDR2: MGHRA and YSYEKL. Trimming took 1 base from V and 5 from J; bases not matched to a gene: 9. The CDR3 reads CASSQGLAGGVGETQYF. The CDR3 bases are TGCGCCAGCAGCCAAGGTCTAGCGGGGGGAGTGGGGGAGACCCAGTACTTC.

The chain employs TRBV7-2 and TRBJ2-3; 7 nucleotides agree with TRBD1. The junction had 12 bases not matched to a gene; V was cut back by 7 bases and J by 5 bases. Germline V gives CDR1 SGHTA, CDR2 FQGNSA. This CDR3 has 15 residues. In DNA form, the CDR3 reads TGTGCCAGCAACCTCGGGACAGCTTACATAGATACGCAGTATTTT. Residues: CASNLGTAYIDTQYF.

This chain links TRBV12-3 or TRBV12-4 with TRBJ1-1; tentative D call: TRBD1 (5 bases). CDR3 length: 11 residues. Trimming took off 5 bases at V and 10 bases at J, with 11 bases between the two ends. CDR3 in amino acids: CASSVGLRAFF. The CDR3 DNA reads TGTGCCAGCAGTGTGGGACTTAGAGCTTTCTTT.

This clonotype was counted a few times. The chain couples TRBV5-4 to TRBJ2-1; the D is unclear. The CDR3 extends over 12 amino acids. V lost 5 bases, J lost 7 bases, and 10 bases lay in between. CDR1 and CDR2 from the germline V gene are SGHNT and YYREEE (reference sequence). Here the CDR3 reads CASSGLLNEQFF. CDR3 nucleotide sequence: TGTGCCAGCAGTGGCCTTTTAAATGAGCAGTTCTTC.

This clonotype showed up just once. CDR3 DNA sequence: TGTGCCATCAGTGAGTCCCCGGACGGGAAGCAGTACTTC. Translating gives CAISESPDGKQYF. The rearrangement uses TRBV10-3 and TRBJ2-7; TRBD2 might be the D (5 bases). CDR1 and CDR2 from the germline V gene are ENHRY and SYGVKD. With 0 bases removed from V and 8 bases from J, the gap between germline ends came to 11 bases. The CDR3 is 13 residues long.

The chain is built from TRBV28 and TRBJ2-1, with D tentatively TRBD1 (6 bases). Germline values: CDR1 MDHEN, CDR2 SYDVKM. The CDR3 has 16 amino acids. Trimming removed 1 base from V and 5 bases from J, with 15 bases in between. As DNA, the CDR3 is TGTGCCAGCAGTTTATTGGCCAGGGGCGCAGACAATGAGCAGTTCTTC. Protein sequence: CASSLLARGADNEQFF.

Only a few counts were recorded for this clonotype. This CDR3 reads CASGQEREETQYF. The CDR3 region has the DNA TGTGCCAGTGGCCAAGAAAGGGAGGAGACCCAGTACTTC. The V call is TRBV19, the J call TRBJ2-5; weak D call: TRBD2 (5 bases). This CDR3 contains 13 residues. CDR1 LNHDA and CDR2 SQIVND come from the germline V gene (reference sequence). Trimming took 8 bases from V and 5 from J, leaving 15 bases between them.

This clonotype was found once. The chain couples TRBV10-3 to TRBJ2-3; possibly TRBD1 or TRBD2 for D (6 bases each). The germline V gene has CDR1 ENHRY and CDR2 SYGVKD. Trimming removed 7 bases from V and 5 bases from J, with 10 bases in between. There are 12 residues in the CDR3. This CDR3 reads CAIMGGGDTQYF. CDR3 coding DNA: TGTGCCATCATGGGGGGCGGAGATACGCAGTATTTT.

The V and J genes are TRBV6-6 and TRBJ2-7, with 7 nucleotides matching TRBD2. Germline V gene lookup returns CDR1 MNHNY and CDR2 SVGAGI (reference sequence). This CDR3 has 13 amino acids. The V gene end was trimmed by 6 bases and the J gene end by 5 bases; junction bases not matched to a gene: 7. The DNA of the CDR3 is TGTGCCAGCAGGAATAGCGGGTTCGACGAGCAGTACTTC. The encoded protein is CASRNSGFDEQYF.

V usage is TRBV28 and J usage is TRBJ1-5; 9 bases map to TRBD1. Germline loops: CDR1 MDHEN, CDR2 SYDVKM. CDR3 size: 15 residues. J lost 1 base, V lost 6 bases, and 4 bases had no gene match. The CDR3 region has the DNA TGTGCCAGCAGGTCCGGGACAGGGAGCAATCAGCCCCAGCATTTT. Its protein is CASRSGTGSNQPQHF.

The chain joins TRBV7-6 to TRBJ1-4; 8 nucleotides agree with TRBD1. The V gene's germline CDR1 is SGHVS and CDR2 FNYEAQ. This CDR3 region has 14 residues. V gave up 3 bases and J gave up 8 bases; unmatched junction bases: 5. The CDR3 DNA follows: TGTGCCAGCAGCTTCGGGACAGGTCACGAAAAACTGTTTTTT. As protein: CASSFGTGHEKLFF.

The table lists this clonotype with a count of one. The V call is TRBV27, the J call TRBJ1-2; 11 bases match TRBD1. Germline trimming cut 6 bases from V and 5 bases from J; bases unmatched to any gene: 11. The CDR3 runs to 16 residues. Germline-derived CDR1 and CDR2 are MNHEY and SMNVEV (reference sequence). The CDR3 DNA reads TGTGCCAGCAGAAGGGGACAGGGGGAGTTGAAGTATGGCTACACCTTC. It encodes CASRRGQGELKYGYTF.

The J gene is TRBJ1-2, the V gene TRBV12-3 or TRBV12-4, with D perhaps matching TRBD1 (5 bases). V was shortened by 3 bases and J by 8 bases, with 22 bases between the two germline ends. The CDR3 runs to 16 residues. CDR3 bases: TGTGCCAGCAGTTTGGAAGGGATGGCAGGGCCCGGCGGCTACACCTTC. Its protein is CASSLEGMAGPGGYTF.

This chain links TRBV10-2 with TRBJ1-5; a weak D match, TRBD1 (5 bases). Trimming cost V 4 bases and J 6 bases, with 19 bases left between them. Germline CDR1 WSHSY, CDR2 SAAADI. This CDR3 region has 16 residues. DNA for the CDR3: TGCGCCAGCAGTGGCCCCGGGACCCCAAAGCCTCAGCCCCAGCATTTT. This translates into CASSGPGTPKPQPQHF.

DNA of the CDR3: TGCAGTGCTAGTTACGCGGGAGGTTATACTGAAGCTTTCTTT. This codes for CSASYAGGYTEAFF. The J gene is TRBJ1-1, the V gene TRBV20-1, with D unresolved. The ends were cut back, 3 bases at V and 5 bases at J, with 16 bases in the middle. Germline loops: CDR1 DFQATT, CDR2 SNEGSKA (reference sequence). The CDR3 covers 14 residues.

The chain carries TRBV4-1 and TRBJ2-3; D perhaps matches TRBD1 (6 bases). The CDR3 is made up of 16 amino acids. Germline V gene lookup returns CDR1 MGHRA and CDR2 YSYEKL. V lost 4 bases, J lost 3 bases, and 17 bases lay in between. CDR3 sequence (DNA): TGCGCCAGCAGCCCACGGAACAGGGTGGGGACAGATACGCAGTATTTT. Translated, it gives CASSPRNRVGTDTQYF.

This rearrangement joins TRBV5-1 to TRBJ2-5; either TRBD1 or TRBD2 may supply D (5 bases each). Trimming removed 3 bases at V and 3 bases at J, with 12 bases between. The CDR3 runs 14 residues. Per the germline V gene, CDR1 is SGHRS and CDR2 is YFSETQ. Here the CDR3 reads CASSSPGTKETQYF. The DNA of the CDR3 is TGCGCCAGCAGCTCGCCCGGGACCAAAGAGACCCAGTACTTC.

The genes are TRBV15 and TRBJ1-1; D perhaps matches TRBD1 (5 bases). CDR3 size: 14 residues. Germline lookup yields CDR1 LNHNV and CDR2 YYDKDF (reference sequence). Trimming shortened V by 2 bases and J by 7 bases, and 14 bases separated the two germline ends. This chain's CDR3 is CATSRRRVSGEAFF. The CDR3 DNA is TGTGCCACCAGCAGACGCAGGGTGTCGGGTGAAGCTTTCTTT.

The chain employs TRBV7-9 and TRBJ1-2; D perhaps matches TRBD1 (6 bases). The V gene's germline CDR1 is SEHNR and CDR2 FQNEAQ (reference sequence). The CDR3 is 16 amino acids. V was pared by 6 bases and J by 2 bases, with 19 bases between. CDR3 DNA: TGTGCCAGCAGTCCTACAGGGTTATTGGGGAACTATGGCTACACCTTC. Translation gives CASSPTGLLGNYGYTF. The variable domain in full, with the rest retrieved from reference TRBV7-9 and TRBJ1-2, is DTGVSQNPRHKITKRGQNVTFRCDPISEHNRLYWYRQTLGQGPEFLTYFQNEAQLEKSRLLSDRFSAERPKGSFSTLEIQRTEQGDSAMYLCASSPTGLLGNYGYTFGSGTRLTVV.

A single count supports this clonotype. The chain joins TRBV12-3 or TRBV12-4 to TRBJ2-7; TRBD2 agrees at 13 bases. CDR3 size: 15 residues. J was trimmed by 5 bases and V by 3 bases; bases with no gene match: 4. As DNA, the CDR3 is TGTGCCAGCAGTTTCGCCACTAGCGGGGGGGACGAGCAGTACTTC. This translates into CASSFATSGGDEQYF.

The gene calls are TRBV29-1 and TRBJ2-2; D not certain. Per the germline V gene, CDR1 is SQVTM and CDR2 is ANQGSEA. The CDR3 extends over 11 amino acids. Trimming took off 7 bases at V and 5 bases at J, with 8 bases between the two ends. The CDR3 reads CSGLETGELFF. The CDR3 coding sequence is TGCAGCGGCTTAGAAACCGGGGAGCTGTTTTTT.

This chain joins TRBV7-6 and TRBJ2-1; D may be TRBD1 (5 bases). This CDR3 is built from 13 residues. Deletions cut 3 bases from V and 6 bases from J, with 9 bases between. Germline CDR1 and CDR2: SGHVS and FNYEAQ. Here the CDR3 DNA reads TGTGCCAGCAGCTTTCTCAGGGTCAATGAGCAGTTCTTC. Translating it yields CASSFLRVNEQFF.

Here the CDR3 reads CASSLVMAENTEAFF. In DNA form, the CDR3 reads TGCGCCAGCAGCTTGGTTATGGCGGAGAACACTGAAGCTTTCTTT. V usage is TRBV5-1 and J usage is TRBJ1-1; D ambiguous. The length of the CDR3 is 15 residues. V lost 0 bases and J lost 1, with 10 bases in between. Germline values: CDR1 SGHRS, CDR2 YFSETQ. The full variable domain, completed using reference TRBV5-1 and TRBJ1-1, is KAGVTQTPRYLIKTRGQQVTLSCSPISGHRSVSWYQQTPGQGLQFLFEYFSETQRNKGNFPGRFSGRQFSNSRSEMNVSTLELGDSALYLCASSLVMAENTEAFFGQGTRLTVV.

This clonotype was seen a single time. V and J are TRBV14 and TRBJ1-4, with TRBD1 matching 9 bases. CDR3 length: 16 residues. Germline CDR1 is SGHDN and CDR2 is FVKESK. Unmatched junction bases numbered 10, after V lost 4 bases and J lost 7 bases. CDR3 loop: CASSRLGTGQREKLFF. CDR3 in DNA: TGTGCCAGCAGCCGGTTGGGGACAGGGCAACGTGAAAAACTGTTTTTT.

The chain couples TRBV20-1 to TRBJ2-2; 12 bases align to TRBD2. The CDR3 extends over 18 amino acids. CDR1 and CDR2 from the germline V gene are DFQATT and SNEGSKA (reference sequence). With V trimmed by 0 bases and J by 2 bases, 7 bases remained unmatched. The CDR3 region is CSARDSRTSGVNTGELFF. Here the CDR3 DNA reads TGCAGTGCTAGAGATAGCCGGACTAGCGGGGTAAACACCGGGGAGCTGTTTTTT.

The chain combines TRBV11-2 with TRBJ2-5; either TRBD1 or TRBD2 may fit D (5 bases each). CDR3 length equals 16 residues. Germline CDR1 SGHAT, CDR2 FQNNGV. V was clipped by 5 bases and J by 5 bases, with 21 bases between them. The CDR3 bases are TGTGCCAGCAGCCCCGACCTGGGGACGGCGAGGGAGACCCAGTACTTC. Translating gives CASSPDLGTARETQYF.

The V call is TRBV29-1, the J call TRBJ1-3; D gene uncertain. Per the germline V gene, CDR1 is SQVTM and CDR2 is ANQGSEA. Between the trimmed V and J ends, which lost 0 bases and 4 bases, there was a span of 7 bases. The CDR3 has 13 amino acids. The CDR3 nucleotides read TGCAGCGTTGAAGATTATGGGGGAAACACCATATATTTT. Its protein product is CSVEDYGGNTIYF.

This clonotype was seen a handful of times. CDR3 loop: CASSRDGAEKLFF. The CDR3 nucleotides read TGTGCCAGCAGCCGGGACGGGGCTGAAAAACTGTTTTTT. This chain joins TRBV7-8 and TRBJ1-4, with a tentative D call TRBD1 (5 bases). The germline V and J ends were trimmed by 5 bases and 7 bases, with 11 bases remaining between them. This CDR3 is built from 13 residues. The germline V gene has CDR1 SGHVS and CDR2 FQNEAQ.

This chain links TRBV20-1 with TRBJ2-1; 7 bases are a match to TRBD2. CDR1 DFQATT and CDR2 SNEGSKA come from the germline V gene (reference sequence). The CDR3 extends over 14 amino acids. The V segment lost 3 bases and the J segment 6 bases; nucleotides outside the gene matches: 8. CDR3 nucleotides: TGCAGTGCTAGTTCTAGCGGTCGTCTCAATGAGCAGTTCTTC. This sequence encodes CSASSSGRLNEQFF.

The sample holds a few counts of this clonotype. This chain links TRBV28 with TRBJ2-7; the D is unclear. Germline values: CDR1 MDHEN, CDR2 SYDVKM. CDR3 length equals 12 residues. V gave up 1 base and J gave up 6 bases, with 7 bases separating them. The CDR3 is CASSLSGIEQYF. In nucleotides, the CDR3 is TGTGCCAGCAGTTTATCTGGGATCGAGCAGTACTTC.